Listed here are 10 T cell receptor beta chains from one sample, sequenced in a study of blood T cell repertoires in COVID-19. Measured with immunoSEQ multiplex PCR; TCRdb has only the in-frame clones, and not every one. The sample has roughly 150,000 clones, about four fifths seen once. Sample: peripheral blood. Every receptor here comes from a man between 60 and 75 years old with active or convalescent COVID-19.

The chain employs TRBV7-9 and TRBJ1-4, with D unclear. The CDR3 consists of 16 residues. Deletions cut 5 bases from V and 0 bases from J, with 13 bases between. Germline-derived CDR1 and CDR2 are SEHNR and FQNEAQ (reference sequence). The CDR3 loop is CASSRWRAATNEKLFF. The CDR3 coding sequence is TGTGCCAGCAGCCGATGGAGGGCTGCAACTAATGAAAAACTGTTTTTT.

The chain couples TRBV7-2 to TRBJ1-4, with D hard to call. The CDR3 is 14 residues long. The V end lost 7 bases, the J end lost 0 bases, and 9 bases lay between the germline ends. Germline loops: CDR1 SGHTA, CDR2 FQGNSA. The CDR3 nucleotides are TGTGCCAGCAAATTGACTGCAACTAATGAAAAACTGTTTTTT. This codes for CASKLTATNEKLFF.

The J gene is TRBJ2-1, the V gene TRBV14, with D possibly TRBD2 on 7 matching bases. Germline lookup yields CDR1 SGHDN and CDR2 FVKESK. The V end lost 3 bases, the J end lost 1 base, and 16 bases lay between the germline ends. The CDR3 runs 17 residues. The CDR3 protein is CASSQRGGISSYNEQFF. For the CDR3, the DNA is TGTGCCAGCAGCCAGAGGGGGGGGATTAGTTCCTACAATGAGCAGTTCTTC.

This clone was counted only a few times. This rearrangement joins TRBV5-8 to TRBJ1-5; 8 positions match TRBD1. The V and J ends lost 4 bases and 6 bases, in that order; junction bases with no gene match: 12. The germline V gene encodes CDR1 SGHTS and CDR2 YDEGEE. The CDR3 spans 16 residues. As DNA, the CDR3 is TGTGCCAGCAGCGGAGGACAGGGTGAAATAGGTCAGCCCCAGCATTTT. Translated, it gives CASSGGQGEIGQPQHF.

The chain links TRBV14 to TRBJ1-6, with 7 bases aligning to TRBD1. The CDR3 has 14 amino acids. Trimming took 5 bases from V and 6 from J; bases not matched to a gene: 4. Germline V gene lookup returns CDR1 SGHDN and CDR2 FVKESK. CDR3 nucleotide sequence: TGTGCCAGCAGCTGGACAGGAACTAATTCACCCCTCCACTTT. It codes for CASSWTGTNSPLHF.

The chain links TRBV10-3 to TRBJ2-3; 12 nucleotides match TRBD1. CDR1 and CDR2 (germline): ENHRY, SYGVKD. V lost 0 bases and J lost 4; bases outside the gene matches: 2. CDR3 length equals 16 residues. This CDR3 reads CAISESGTGGADTQYF. Written as DNA, the CDR3 is TGTGCCATCAGTGAGTCAGGGACAGGGGGCGCAGATACGCAGTATTTT.

The chain has TRBV18 and TRBJ1-2; TRBD1 aligns across 9 bases. The CDR3 extends over 17 amino acids. Germline CDR1 is KGHSH and CDR2 is LQKENI. V was clipped by 5 bases and J by 2 bases; unmatched bases: 12. The CDR3 nucleotides are TGTGCCAGCTCAAATAGGACAGGGGTCTACGCGAACTATGGCTACACCTTC. Translating it yields CASSNRTGVYANYGYTF.

Comments on this clone: The identical CDR3 is also encoded by other nucleotide sequences in the sample. The chain joins TRBV6-5 to TRBJ2-7, with 7 bases identical to TRBD2. The germline V gene has CDR1 MNHEY and CDR2 SVGAGI. The CDR3 has 13 amino acids. V dropped 6 bases and J dropped 0; count of bases not matched to a gene: 2. The CDR3 protein is CASRASGSYEQYF. The CDR3 bases are TGTGCCAGCAGGGCTAGCGGCTCCTACGAGCAGTACTTC.

The rearrangement joins TRBV6-5 to TRBJ1-6, with 8 bases that match TRBD1. V dropped 0 bases and J dropped 10; count of bases not matched to a gene: 5. Germline CDR1 and CDR2: MNHEY and SVGAGI. The CDR3 is made up of 15 amino acids. CDR3 region: CASSYSRDRPSPLHF. CDR3 nucleotide sequence: TGTGCCAGCAGTTACTCCCGGGACAGGCCATCACCCCTCCACTTT.

The chain couples TRBV24-1 to TRBJ2-5; TRBD1 matches at 12 bases. J was trimmed by 5 bases and V by 3 bases; bases with no gene match: 6. CDR1 is KGHDR and CDR2 is SFDVKD in the germline V gene. The CDR3 runs to 16 residues. CDR3 loop: CATSDAGTGGAETQYF. In DNA, the CDR3 is TGTGCCACCAGTGATGCCGGGACAGGGGGCGCGGAGACCCAGTACTTC.